Below, 11 T cell receptor beta chains from the same sample are listed, as sequenced in a study of blood T cell repertoires in COVID-19. Method: immunoSEQ multiplex PCR; TCRdb's copy keeps in-frame clones and lacks some. Among over 70,000 clones listed, about 87% were seen once. Sequenced: peripheral blood. The source of these receptors is a man at least 80 years old with acute or convalescent COVID-19.

The chain couples TRBV5-1 to TRBJ1-2; 7 bases line up with TRBD1. Germline V lookup: CDR1 SGHRS, CDR2 YFSETQ. The ends lost 6 bases at V and 5 bases at J; junction bases unmatched: 13. The CDR3 consists of 15 residues. CDR3 residues: CASTPGTAASYGYTF. DNA of the CDR3: TGCGCCAGCACCCCCGGGACAGCCGCTAGTTATGGCTACACCTTC.

The gene calls are TRBV4-1 and TRBJ1-4, with D possibly matching TRBD1 (5 bases). Trimming removed 0 bases at V and 13 bases at J, with 21 bases between. The CDR3 contains 16 residues. The germline V gene encodes CDR1 MGHRA and CDR2 YSYEKL. The CDR3 region has the DNA TGCGCCAGCAGCCAAGAGGGGGGTTGGGGGAAGTGGGGACTGTTTTTT. This sequence encodes CASSQEGGWGKWGLFF.

The chain links TRBV6-2 or TRBV6-3 to TRBJ2-1; possible D gene TRBD1, 5 bases. The V end was cut by 4 bases, the J end by 7 bases, with 17 bases between. Germline CDR1 and CDR2: MNHEY and SVGEGT. There are 15 residues in the CDR3. The CDR3 DNA sequence: TGTGCCAGCAGTTCCCCTGGGGCGAGGCTTAATGAGCAGTTCTTC. Translating gives CASSSPGARLNEQFF.

This chain links TRBV6-6 with TRBJ1-1; D is uncertain. Germline values: CDR1 MNHNY, CDR2 SVGAGI (reference sequence). This CDR3 is built from 13 residues. The V gene lost 1 base and the J gene lost 6 bases, with 9 bases spanning the gap. In DNA, the CDR3 is TGTGCCAGCAGTTACTTGTCAGGCTCTGAAGCTTTCTTT. This encodes CASSYLSGSEAFF.

The chain employs TRBV28 and TRBJ1-4; TRBD1 agrees at 8 bases. The CDR3 is made up of 14 amino acids. The V gene's germline CDR1 is MDHEN and CDR2 SYDVKM. Trimming at V came to 6 bases and at J to 7 bases, leaving 7 bases not matched to a gene. The CDR3 here is CASRKQGGPEKLFF. The CDR3 DNA sequence: TGTGCCAGCAGAAAACAGGGGGGCCCTGAAAAACTGTTTTTT.

The genes are TRBV18 and TRBJ2-6; no clear D gene. Germline V lookup: CDR1 KGHSH, CDR2 LQKENI. The CDR3 has 15 amino acids. The germline V and J ends were trimmed by 0 bases and 2 bases, with 5 bases remaining between them. The CDR3 protein is CASSPPLTGANVLTF. The CDR3 coding sequence is TGTGCCAGCTCACCACCGTTAACTGGGGCCAACGTCCTGACTTTC.

A few counts support this clone. The chain employs TRBV6-2 or TRBV6-3 and TRBJ2-7, with 7 bases aligning to TRBD1. Looked up from germline, CDR1 is MNHEY and CDR2 is SVGEGT. The CDR3 is made up of 14 amino acids. The J segment lost 3 bases and the V segment lost 6 bases, leaving 8 bases of the junction unmatched. CDR3 sequence: CASSKDRQSYEQYF. The DNA of the CDR3 is TGTGCCAGCAGCAAGGACAGGCAGAGCTACGAGCAGTACTTC.

The V and J genes are TRBV6-5 and TRBJ2-7; D gene ambiguous. V was shortened by 5 bases and J by 2 bases, with 4 bases between the two germline ends. Per germline, CDR1 MNHEY and CDR2 SVGAGI. This CDR3 comprises 11 residues. CDR3 sequence (DNA): TGTGCCAGCAGTCAAACCTACGAGCAGTACTTC. Translated, it gives CASSQTYEQYF.

The chain uses TRBV29-1 and TRBJ1-1; 11 bases map to TRBD1. The CDR3 spans 15 residues. Germline V gives CDR1 SQVTM, CDR2 ANQGSEA. V gave up 3 bases and J gave up 2 bases; unmatched junction bases: 5. CDR3 in amino acids: CSVEFGTGGNTEAFF. The CDR3 DNA is TGCAGCGTTGAGTTTGGGACAGGGGGAAACACTGAAGCTTTCTTT.

CDR3 nucleotide sequence: TGTGCCAGCAGCATCGGGACTAGCGGGGGGGCCTCTGAGACCCAGTACTTC. Its translation is CASSIGTSGGASETQYF. The chain has TRBV9 and TRBJ2-5, with 16 bases fitting TRBD2. Losses at the gene ends were 4 bases for V and 5 bases for J; bases not matched to a gene: 8. CDR1 SGDLS and CDR2 YYNGEE come from the germline V gene. The CDR3 contains 17 residues. Full variable domain (remainder filled in from reference TRBV9 and TRBJ2-5): DSGVTQTPKHLITATGQRVTLRCSPRSGDLSVYWYQQSLDQGLQFLIQYYNGEERAKGNILERFSAQQFPDLHSELNLSSLELGDSALYFCASSIGTSGGASETQYFGPGTRLLVL.

The rearrangement links TRBV7-2 to TRBJ2-7, with a weak D call TRBD2 (5 bases). The CDR3 is 14 amino acids. V was clipped by 4 bases and J by 2 bases, with 12 bases between them. Germline V CDR1 and CDR2: SGHTA, FQGNSA. In nucleotides, the CDR3 is TGTGCCAGCAGCTCCAGTGCGGGCCCCTACGAGCAGTACTTC. It is translated as CASSSSAGPYEQYF.